This is a list of T cell receptor beta chains from one sample in a study of blood T cell repertoires in COVID-19. Assay: immunoSEQ multiplex PCR; the TCRdb copy retains only in-frame clones and omits some. Of 40,000 to 50,000 clones detected, approximately 92% appear once; the ten largest clones hold under 10%. The specimen was peripheral blood. The receptors shown here come from a man in his thirties or forties with active or convalescent COVID-19. Both conserved end residues are part of each CDR3. The order of the fields is V gene, J gene, D gene, CDR3 protein, CDR3 DNA. A D gene is named only where the DNA matches it firmly.

TRBV12-5	TRBJ2-1	TRBD2	CASGLVQVSGAFSSYNEQFF	TGTGCTAGTGGTTTGGTACAAGTTAGCGGGGCCTTTAGCTCCTACAATGAGCAGTTCTTC
TRBV5-1	TRBJ1-1	NA	CASSPGHLIPTNTEAFF	TGCGCCAGCAGCCCGGGACACCTAATCCCAACGAACACTGAAGCTTTCTTT
TRBV19	TRBJ2-1	NA	CASSMDPGNEQFF	TGTGCCAGTAGCATGGACCCGGGGAATGAGCAGTTCTTC
TRBV27	TRBJ1-1	TRBD1	CASKLDRGVGGTEAFF	TGTGCCAGCAAACTTGACAGGGGAGTAGGGGGGACTGAAGCTTTCTTT
TRBV5-6	TRBJ1-1	TRBD1	CASSGGQGNTEAFF	TGTGCCAGCAGCGGGGGACAGGGGAACACTGAAGCTTTCTTT
TRBV28	TRBJ2-5	NA	CASSLFQGPGETQYF	TGTGCCAGCAGTTTATTTCAGGGGCCAGGGGAGACCCAGTACTTC
TRBV25-1	TRBJ2-2	TRBD1	CASSEWGQGDGGELFF	TGTGCCAGCAGTGAATGGGGTCAGGGGGATGGCGGGGAGCTGTTTTTT
TRBV4-1	TRBJ2-7	NA	CASSLEQSYEQYF	TGCGCCAGCAGCCTTGAACAGAGCTACGAGCAGTACTTC
TRBV30	TRBJ2-1	NA	CAWSDKVSDFSAEQFF	TGTGCCTGGAGTGATAAGGTTAGCGACTTTTCGGCTGAGCAGTTCTTC
TRBV5-1	TRBJ2-1	TRBD1	CASSLPGTGGTNEQFF	TGCGCCAGCAGCCTCCCCGGGACAGGGGGTACGAATGAGCAGTTCTTC
TRBV9	TRBJ2-1	NA	CASSVYTGPSSYNEQFF	TGTGCCAGCAGCGTTTACACAGGCCCTAGCTCCTACAATGAGCAGTTCTTC
TRBV14	TRBJ2-3	NA	CASSQESLFGTDTQYF	TGTGCCAGCAGCCAAGAGTCGCTATTCGGCACAGATACGCAGTATTTT